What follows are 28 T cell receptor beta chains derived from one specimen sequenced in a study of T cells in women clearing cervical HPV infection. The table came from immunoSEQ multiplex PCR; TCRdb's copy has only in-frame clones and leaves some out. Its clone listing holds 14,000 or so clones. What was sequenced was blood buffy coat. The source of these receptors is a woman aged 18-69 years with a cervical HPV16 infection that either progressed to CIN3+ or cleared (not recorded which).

Here the CDR3 reads CASSLNPGNSPLHF. The sequenced part of the CDR3 DNA is TGTGCCAGCAGCTTAAACCCGGGGAATTCACCC. V usage is TRBV11-2 and J usage is TRBJ1-6; no firm D call. The read halts 3 residues ahead of the CDR3 end, with the missing end drawn from the germline J gene. The germline V gene encodes CDR1 SGHAT and CDR2 FQNNGV. Trimming took 2 bases from V and 7 from J, leaving 9 bases between them. CDR3 size: 14 residues.

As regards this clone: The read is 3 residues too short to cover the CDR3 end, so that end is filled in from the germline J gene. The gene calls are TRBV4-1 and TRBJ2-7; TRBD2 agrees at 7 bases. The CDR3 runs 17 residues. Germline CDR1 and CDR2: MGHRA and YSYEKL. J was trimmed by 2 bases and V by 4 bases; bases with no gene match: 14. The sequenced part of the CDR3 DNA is TGCGCCAGCAGCCGTGCCCCCCAGGGCGGGGGAACCTACGAG. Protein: CASSRAPQGGGTYE. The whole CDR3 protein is CASSRAPQGGGTYEQYF.

CDR3 bases read: TGTGCCTGGGATCGAACAGGGACCCAAGAGACG. This encodes CAWDRTGTQET. The entire CDR3 reads CAWDRTGTQETQYF. The chain joins TRBV30 to TRBJ2-3; a weak D match, TRBD1 (6 bases). The read ends 3 residues before the CDR3 terminus; that terminus is restored from the germline J gene. Germline CDR1 reads GTSNPN; CDR2 reads SVGIG (reference sequence). This CDR3 has 14 amino acids.

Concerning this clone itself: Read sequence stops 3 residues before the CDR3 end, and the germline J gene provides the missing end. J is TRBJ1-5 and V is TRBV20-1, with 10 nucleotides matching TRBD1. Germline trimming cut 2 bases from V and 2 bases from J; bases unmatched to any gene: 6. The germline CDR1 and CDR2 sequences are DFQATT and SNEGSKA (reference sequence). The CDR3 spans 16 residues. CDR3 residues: CSARPLGTGGNQPQHF. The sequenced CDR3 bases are TGCAGTGCTAGACCCCTCGGGACAGGGGGCAATCAGCCC.

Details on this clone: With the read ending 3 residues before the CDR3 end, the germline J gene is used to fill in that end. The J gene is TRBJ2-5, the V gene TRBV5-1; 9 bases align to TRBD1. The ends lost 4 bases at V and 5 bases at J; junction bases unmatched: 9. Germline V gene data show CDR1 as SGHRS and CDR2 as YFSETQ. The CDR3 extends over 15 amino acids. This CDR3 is CASSPGTGLGETQYF. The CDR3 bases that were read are TGCGCCAGCAGCCCAGGGACAGGGCTAGGGGAGACC.

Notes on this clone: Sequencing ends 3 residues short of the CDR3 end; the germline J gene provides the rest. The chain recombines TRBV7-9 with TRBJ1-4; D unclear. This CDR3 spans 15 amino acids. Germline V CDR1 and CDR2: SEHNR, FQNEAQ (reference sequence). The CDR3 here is CASSLTTSILNVLFF. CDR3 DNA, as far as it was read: TGTGCCAGCAGCTTAACTACCAGCATCCTAAACGTA.

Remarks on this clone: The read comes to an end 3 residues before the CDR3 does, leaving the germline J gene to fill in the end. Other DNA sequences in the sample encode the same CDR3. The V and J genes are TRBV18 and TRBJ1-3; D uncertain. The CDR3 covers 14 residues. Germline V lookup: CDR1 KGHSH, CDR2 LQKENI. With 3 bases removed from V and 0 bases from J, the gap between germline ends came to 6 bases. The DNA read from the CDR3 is TGTGCCAGCTCACCCAGCGACTCTGGAAACACC. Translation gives CASSPSDSGNT. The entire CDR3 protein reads CASSPSDSGNTIYF.

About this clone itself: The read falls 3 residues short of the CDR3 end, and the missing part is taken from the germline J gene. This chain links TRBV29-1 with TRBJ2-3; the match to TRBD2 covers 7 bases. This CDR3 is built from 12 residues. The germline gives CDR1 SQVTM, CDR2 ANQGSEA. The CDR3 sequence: CSVEDGRETQYF. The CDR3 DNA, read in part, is TGCAGCGTCGAGGACGGGCGGGAGACG.

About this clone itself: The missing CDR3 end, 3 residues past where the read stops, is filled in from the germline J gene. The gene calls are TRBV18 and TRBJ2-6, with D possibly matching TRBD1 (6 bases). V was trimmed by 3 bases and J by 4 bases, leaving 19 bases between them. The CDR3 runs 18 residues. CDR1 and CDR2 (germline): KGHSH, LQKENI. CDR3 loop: CASSPLQGLSSGANVLTF. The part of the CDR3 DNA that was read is TGTGCCAGCTCACCCTTACAGGGCTTGAGCTCAGGGGCCAACGTC.

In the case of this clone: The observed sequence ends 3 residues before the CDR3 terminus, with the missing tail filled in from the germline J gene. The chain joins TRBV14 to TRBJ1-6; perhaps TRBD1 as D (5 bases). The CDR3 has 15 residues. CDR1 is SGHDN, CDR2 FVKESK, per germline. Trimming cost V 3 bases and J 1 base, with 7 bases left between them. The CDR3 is CASSHEGSYNSPLHF. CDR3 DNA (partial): TGTGCCAGCAGCCATGAGGGGTCCTATAATTCACCC.

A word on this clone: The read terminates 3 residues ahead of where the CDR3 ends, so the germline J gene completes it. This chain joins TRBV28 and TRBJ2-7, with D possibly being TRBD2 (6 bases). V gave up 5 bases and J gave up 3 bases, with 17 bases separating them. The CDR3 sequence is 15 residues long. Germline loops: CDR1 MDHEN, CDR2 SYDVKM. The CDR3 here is CASSRPGLILYEQYF. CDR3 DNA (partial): TGTGCCAGCAGTCGTCCGGGACTCATCCTCTACGAG.

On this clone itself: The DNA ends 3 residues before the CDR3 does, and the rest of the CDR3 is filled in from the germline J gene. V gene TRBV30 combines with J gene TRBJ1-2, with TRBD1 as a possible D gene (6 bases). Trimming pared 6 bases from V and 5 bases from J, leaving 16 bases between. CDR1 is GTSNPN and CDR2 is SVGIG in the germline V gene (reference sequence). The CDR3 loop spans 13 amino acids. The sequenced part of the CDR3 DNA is TGTGCCTGTCCCTTGGGGGCCGGTTATGGC. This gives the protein CACPLGAGYG. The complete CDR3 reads CACPLGAGYGYTF.

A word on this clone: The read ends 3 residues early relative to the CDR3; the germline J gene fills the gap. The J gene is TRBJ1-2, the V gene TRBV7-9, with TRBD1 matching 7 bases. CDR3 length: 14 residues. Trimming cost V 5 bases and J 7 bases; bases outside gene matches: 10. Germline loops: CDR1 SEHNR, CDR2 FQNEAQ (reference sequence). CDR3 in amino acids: CASSDSEGAGGYTF. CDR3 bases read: TGTGCCAGCAGCGATAGTGAGGGGGCTGGTGGC.

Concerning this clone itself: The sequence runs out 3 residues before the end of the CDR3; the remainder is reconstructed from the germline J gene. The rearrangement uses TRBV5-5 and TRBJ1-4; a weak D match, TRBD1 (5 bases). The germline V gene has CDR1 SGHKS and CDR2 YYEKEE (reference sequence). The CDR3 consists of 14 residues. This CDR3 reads CASSLGVVNSPLFF. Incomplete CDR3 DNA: TGTGCCAGCAGCTTAGGGGTTGTGAATTCACCA.

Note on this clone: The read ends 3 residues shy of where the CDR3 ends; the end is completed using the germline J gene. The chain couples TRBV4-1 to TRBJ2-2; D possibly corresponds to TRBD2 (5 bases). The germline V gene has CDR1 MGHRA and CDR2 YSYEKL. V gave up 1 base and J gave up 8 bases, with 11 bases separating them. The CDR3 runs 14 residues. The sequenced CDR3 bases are TGCGCCAGCAGCCAAGGGACTCGACGGGGGGAG. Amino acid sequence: CASSQGTRRGE. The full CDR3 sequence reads CASSQGTRRGELFF.

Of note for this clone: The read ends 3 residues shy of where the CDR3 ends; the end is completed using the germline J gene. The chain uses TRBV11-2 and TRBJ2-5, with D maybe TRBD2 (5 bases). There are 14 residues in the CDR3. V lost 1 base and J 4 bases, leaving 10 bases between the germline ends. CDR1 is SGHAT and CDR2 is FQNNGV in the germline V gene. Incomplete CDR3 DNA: TGTGCCAGCAGCTTAGGGCGGGTAACAGAGACC. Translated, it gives CASSLGRVTET. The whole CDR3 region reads CASSLGRVTETQYF.

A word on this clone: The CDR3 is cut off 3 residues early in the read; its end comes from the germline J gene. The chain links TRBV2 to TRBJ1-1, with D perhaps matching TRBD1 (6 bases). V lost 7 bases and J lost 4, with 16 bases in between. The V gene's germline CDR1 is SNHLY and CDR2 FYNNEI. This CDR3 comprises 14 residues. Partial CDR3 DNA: TGTGCCAGCATGAGTACAGGGTCGGGCACTGAA. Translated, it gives CASMSTGSGTE. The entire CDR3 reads CASMSTGSGTEAFF.

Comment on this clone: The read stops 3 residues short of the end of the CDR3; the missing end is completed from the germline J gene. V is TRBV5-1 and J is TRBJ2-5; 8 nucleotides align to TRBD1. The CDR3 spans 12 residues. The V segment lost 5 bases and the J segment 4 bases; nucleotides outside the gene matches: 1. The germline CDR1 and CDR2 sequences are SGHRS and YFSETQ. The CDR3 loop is CASSTGGETQYF. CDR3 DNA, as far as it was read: TGCGCCAGCAGTACAGGGGGAGAGACC.

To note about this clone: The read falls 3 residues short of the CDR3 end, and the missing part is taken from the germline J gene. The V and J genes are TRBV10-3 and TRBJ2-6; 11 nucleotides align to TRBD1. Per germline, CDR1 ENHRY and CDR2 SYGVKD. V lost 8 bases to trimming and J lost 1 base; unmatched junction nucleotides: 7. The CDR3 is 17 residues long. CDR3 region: CAIGGQGASSGANVLTF. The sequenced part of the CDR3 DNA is TGTGCCATCGGTGGACAGGGGGCTAGTTCTGGGGCCAACGTC.

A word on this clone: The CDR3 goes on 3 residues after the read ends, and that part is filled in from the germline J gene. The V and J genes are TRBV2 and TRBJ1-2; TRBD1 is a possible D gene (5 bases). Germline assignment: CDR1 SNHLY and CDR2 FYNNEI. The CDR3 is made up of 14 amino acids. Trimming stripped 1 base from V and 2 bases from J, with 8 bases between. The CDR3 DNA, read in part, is TGTGCCAGCAGTGAAGGCAGGGAGAACTATGGC. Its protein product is CASSEGRENYG. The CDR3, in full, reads CASSEGRENYGYTF.

The sequenced CDR3 bases are TGTGCCAGCTATCCAGGGCAGGGGTCGGGCACTGAA. Residues: CASYPGQGSGTE. In full, the CDR3 is CASYPGQGSGTEAFF. The chain links TRBV28 to TRBJ1-1; D might be TRBD1 (6 bases). The read comes to an end 3 residues before the CDR3 does, leaving the germline J gene to fill in the end. V lost 8 bases and J 4 bases, leaving 20 bases between the germline ends. The CDR3 has 15 residues. Germline CDR1 reads MDHEN; CDR2 reads SYDVKM.

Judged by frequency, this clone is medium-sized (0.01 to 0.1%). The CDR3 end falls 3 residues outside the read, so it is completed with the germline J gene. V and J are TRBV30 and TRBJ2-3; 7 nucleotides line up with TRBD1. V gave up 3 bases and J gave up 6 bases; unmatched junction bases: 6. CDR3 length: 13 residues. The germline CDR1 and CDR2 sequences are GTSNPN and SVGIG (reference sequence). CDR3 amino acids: CAWRLTGSDTQYF. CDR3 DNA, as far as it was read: TGTGCCTGGAGACTGACAGGGTCGGATACG.

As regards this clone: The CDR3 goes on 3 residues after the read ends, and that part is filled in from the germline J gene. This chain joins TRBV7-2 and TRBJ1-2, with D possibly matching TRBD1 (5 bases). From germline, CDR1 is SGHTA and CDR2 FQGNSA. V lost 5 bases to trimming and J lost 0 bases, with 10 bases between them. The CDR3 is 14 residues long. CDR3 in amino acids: CASSPDKANYGYTF. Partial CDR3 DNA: TGTGCCAGCAGCCCGGACAAAGCTAACTATGGC. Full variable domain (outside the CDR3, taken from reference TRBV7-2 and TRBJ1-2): GAGVSQSPSNKVTEKGKDVELRCDPISGHTALYWYRQSLGQGLEFLIYFQGNSAPDKSGLPSDRFSAERTGGSVSTLTIQRTQQEDSAVYLCASSPDKANYGYTFGSGTRLTVV.

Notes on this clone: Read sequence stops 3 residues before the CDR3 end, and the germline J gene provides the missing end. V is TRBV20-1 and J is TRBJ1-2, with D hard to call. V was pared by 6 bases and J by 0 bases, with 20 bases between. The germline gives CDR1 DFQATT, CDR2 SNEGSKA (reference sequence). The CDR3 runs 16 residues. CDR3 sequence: CSAPELLGSPNYGYTF. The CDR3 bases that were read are TGCAGTGCCCCCGAATTGTTGGGCAGCCCTAACTATGGC.

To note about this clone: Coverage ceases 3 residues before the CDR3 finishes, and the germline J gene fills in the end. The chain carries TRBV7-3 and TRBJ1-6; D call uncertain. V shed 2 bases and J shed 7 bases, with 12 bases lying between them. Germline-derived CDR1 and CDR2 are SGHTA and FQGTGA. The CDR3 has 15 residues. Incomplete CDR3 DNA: TGTGCCAGCAGCTTATCACGAGTTCGGAATTCACCC. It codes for CASSLSRVRNSP. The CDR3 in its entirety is CASSLSRVRNSPLHF.

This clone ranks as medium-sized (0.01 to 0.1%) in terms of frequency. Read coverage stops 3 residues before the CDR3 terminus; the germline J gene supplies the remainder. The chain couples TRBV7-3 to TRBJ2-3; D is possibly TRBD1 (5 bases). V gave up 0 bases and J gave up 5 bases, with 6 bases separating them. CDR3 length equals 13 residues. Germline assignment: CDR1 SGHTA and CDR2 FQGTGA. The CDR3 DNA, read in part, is TGTGCCAGCAGCTTAACCAGGGAAGATACG. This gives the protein CASSLTREDT. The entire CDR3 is CASSLTREDTQYF.

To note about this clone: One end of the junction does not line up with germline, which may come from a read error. The CDR3 reads CASSAGPLAAETQYF. The sequenced CDR3 bases are TGTGCCAGCAGCGCAGGCCCGCTAGCTGCAGAGACG. The chain is built from TRBV11-2 and TRBJ2-3, with D tentatively TRBD2 (5 bases). The read comes to an end 3 residues before the CDR3 does, leaving the germline J gene to fill in the end. Germline V lookup: CDR1 SGHAT, CDR2 FQNNGV. The CDR3 is 15 amino acids.

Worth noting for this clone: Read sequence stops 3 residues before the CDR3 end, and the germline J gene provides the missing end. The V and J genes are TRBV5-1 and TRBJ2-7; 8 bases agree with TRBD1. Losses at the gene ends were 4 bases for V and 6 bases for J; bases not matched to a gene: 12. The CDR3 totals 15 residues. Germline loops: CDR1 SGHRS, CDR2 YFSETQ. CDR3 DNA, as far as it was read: TGCGCCAGCAGCCCCGGGACAGGCGATTTGGGCGAG. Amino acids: CASSPGTGDLGE. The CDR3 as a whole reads CASSPGTGDLGEQYF.